This paragraph covers one T cell receptor (beta chain) sequence. The antigen is unknown. A much larger clone differs by one base, so this may be a read error. The data were taken from a study of vaccination and CD4 T cells after COVID-19. About the study: Samples after vaccination came a median around 70 days past dose two, ranging 14 to 241.

Oncomine TCR Beta short-read sequencing was applied to DNA from cultured CD4+ T cells. Via MiXCR, TCRdb re-called the PCR reads, giving one row per CDR3 protein. In the table there are 9,100 or so distinct CDR3 sequences, 40% to 55% of which are singletons. The treatment denotes: 10-day PBMC culture with coronavirus spike peptide pools or control peptides (ViraFEST assay). With peptide pools, ViraFEST first expanded antigen-specific T cells and afterwards sequenced their TCRs. CDR3 length: 14 residues. Germline loops: CDR1 LNHNV, CDR2 YYDKDF (reference sequence). Between the trimmed V and J ends, which lost 4 bases and 6 bases, there was a span of 13 bases.

The sample comprised CD4+ T cells from blood, cultured in vitro. The V call is TRBV15, the J call TRBJ1-5; a possible D gene is TRBD1 (5 bases). This receptor was identified in a human donor who had recovered from COVID-19. The CDR3 nucleotides are TGTGCCACCAGCACTAGACAGATCGGTCAGCCCCAGCATTTT. It codes for CATSTRQIGQPQHF.